Listed below are T cell receptor beta chains from one sample, sequenced in a study of early T cells in non-severe SARS-CoV-2 infection. TCRdb recomputed calls from the 5' RACE reads with MiXCR, one row per CDR3 protein. The sample carries 55,000 to 75,000 distinct CDR3 sequences, approximately 10% recorded once. Sample: whole blood. These receptors were collected from an adult who was a healthcare worker with PCR-confirmed SARS-CoV-2 infection or an uninfected control (not recorded which). Both conserved end residues are part of each CDR3. A D gene is named only where the DNA matches it firmly. Clone size appears in some rows only: once, few, many, or a class for an expanded clone.

d_gene	v_gene	j_gene	abundance	CDR3nt	CDR3aa
TRBD1	TRBV5-5	TRBJ1-1	-	TGTGCCAGCAGCCTGTACCCCCCGACAGGGTGGACTGAAGCTTTCTTT	CASSLYPPTGWTEAFF
-	TRBV7-2	TRBJ1-4	few	TGTGCCAGCAGCTTAGAAGCCAGGGAGGGTGAAAAACTGTTTTTT	CASSLEAREGEKLFF
TRBD2	TRBV10-3	TRBJ2-1	-	TGTGCCATCAGTGAGTCTACGGCGGGAGTCCTCAATGAGCAGTTCTTC	CAISESTAGVLNEQFF
-	TRBV10-1	TRBJ1-2	-	-	CASSESGRAFGYTF
TRBD2	TRBV28	TRBJ2-7	many	TGTGCCAGCAGTTCCCCCCGGATAGCGGGGAGCTACGAGCAGTACTTC	CASSSPRIAGSYEQYF
-	TRBV28	TRBJ2-1	many	TGTGCCAGCAGTTCCCCCCCGAACAATGAGCAGTTCTTC	CASSSPPNNEQFF
-	TRBV5-6	TRBJ2-5	-	TGTGCCAGCAGGATGGGGGGTCAAGAGACCCAGTACTTC	CASRMGGQETQYF
TRBD1	TRBV9	TRBJ2-5	-	TGTGCCAGCAGCGACCCCCTCAGGGTTGGACAGGGGGTGGAGACCCAGTACTTC	CASSDPLRVGQGVETQYF
-	TRBV11-2	TRBJ2-7	many	TGTGCCAGCAGCCCCTCCTACGAGCAGTACTTC	CASSPSYEQYF
-	TRBV7-9	TRBJ2-5	few	TGTGCCAGCAGCTTAGTTGGCGGCCAAGAGACCCAGTACTTC	CASSLVGGQETQYF
-	TRBV20-1	TRBJ2-7	few	TGCAGTGCTAGTCTCACTCAGCCTTACGAGCAGTACTTC	CSASLTQPYEQYF
TRBD2	TRBV20-1	TRBJ2-5	many	TGCAGTGCTAGAGATTTGAGGACTAGCGGGAGGGAGACCCAGTACTTC	CSARDLRTSGRETQYF
TRBD2	TRBV30	TRBJ2-1	-	TGTGCCTGCCCGATCTCCGGGACTAGCGGGAGGGCCCCTGGGAATGAGCAGTTCTTC	CACPISGTSGRAPGNEQFF
-	TRBV6-5	TRBJ2-1	few	TGTGCCAGCAGTTCCCCGGGACAGCAGTTCTTC	CASSSPGQQFF
-	TRBV9	TRBJ2-7	-	TGTGCCAGCAGCGTAGGATCGATCTCCTACGAGCAGTACTTC	CASSVGSISYEQYF
TRBD2	TRBV2	TRBJ2-1	-	TGTGCCAGCAGTGAGGAGCGGGAACGGCAGTTCTTC	CASSEERERQFF
-	TRBV18	TRBJ1-1	many	TGTGCCAGCTCACTTAGAACCGACAGGACTAACACTGAAGCTTTCTTT	CASSLRTDRTNTEAFF
-	TRBV10-2	TRBJ1-3	few	TGCGCCAGCAGGCAGGATCGCTCTGGAAACACCATATATTTT	CASRQDRSGNTIYF
-	TRBV12-3/TRBV12-4	TRBJ2-2	-	TGTGCCAGCAGTTTAAGGGGTCCGCCCACCGGGGAGCTGTTTTTT	CASSLRGPPTGELFF
-	TRBV12-3/TRBV12-4	TRBJ1-1	few	TGTGCCAGCAGTTTACGAAAAACAACGAACACTGAAGCTTTCTTT	CASSLRKTTNTEAFF
-	TRBV11-2	TRBJ2-2	few	TGTGCCAGCAGCTTAGAACCGGGGACCGGGGAGCTGTTTTTT	CASSLEPGTGELFF
-	TRBV27	TRBJ2-3	-	TGTGCCAGCAGTTTATACGGGACCGGAGATACGCAGTATTTT	CASSLYGTGDTQYF
-	TRBV28	TRBJ2-3	-	TGTGCCAGCAGTTTACCCAGCGGGCCCACAGATACGCAGTATTTT	CASSLPSGPTDTQYF
-	TRBV29-1	TRBJ1-4	many	TGCAGCGTTCAACGGGATTTGGGTGAAAAACTGTTTTTT	CSVQRDLGEKLFF
-	TRBV9	TRBJ2-1	-	TGTGCCAGCAGCGGGGGGCTAGCGAGGAGCAGCTCCTACAATGAGCAGTTCTTC	CASSGGLARSSSYNEQFF
-	TRBV7-3	TRBJ2-3	few	TGTGCCAGCAGCCCCGCTACACGTAGAGATACGCAGTATTTT	CASSPATRRDTQYF
-	TRBV12-3/TRBV12-4	TRBJ2-3	once	TGTGCCAGCAGTTTATTGGGAGACTCCACAGATACGCAGTATTTT	CASSLLGDSTDTQYF
-	TRBV4-1	TRBJ2-3	-	TGCGCCAGCAGCCAAGATCGGGGGCGTTCAGATACGCAGTATTTT	CASSQDRGRSDTQYF
-	TRBV5-1	TRBJ2-3	many	TGCGCCAGCAGCGGGTCGATTCGGGATACGCAGTATTTT	CASSGSIRDTQYF
TRBD1	TRBV29-1	TRBJ2-5	-	TGCAGCGTTGGTATAGGCACAGGGGTTCAGGAGACCCAGTACTTC	CSVGIGTGVQETQYF
-	TRBV6-6	TRBJ2-6	-	TGTGCCAGCGACAGATCCATCTCTGGGGCCAACGTCCTGACTTTC	CASDRSISGANVLTF
-	TRBV7-6	TRBJ2-2	once	TGTGCCAGCAGCCAACGGACTGCGAACACCGGGGAGCTGTTTTTT	CASSQRTANTGELFF
-	TRBV19	TRBJ1-1	few	TGTGCCAGTAGTATGCCCGCCTTCCCCGGTGAAGCTTTCTTT	CASSMPAFPGEAFF
-	TRBV7-9	TRBJ2-1	few	TGTGCCAGCAGTCCGACGGGACTGAGTTACTCGGGGCAGTTCTTC	CASSPTGLSYSGQFF
TRBD2	TRBV7-8	TRBJ2-7	-	TGTGCCAGCAGCCCGGGACTAGCGGGAGGCTTACTTACCTACGAGCAGTACTTC	CASSPGLAGGLLTYEQYF
TRBD2	TRBV5-1	TRBJ2-4	few	TGCGCCAGCAGCACCGACGGGACTAGAAATCGCGGCATTCAGTACTTC	CASSTDGTRNRGIQYF
-	TRBV7-9	TRBJ1-1	-	TGTGCCAGCAGCTCACAGACAGGTACGAACACTGAAGCTTTCTTT	CASSSQTGTNTEAFF